One sample yielded the 9 T cell receptor beta chains listed below, sequenced in a study of T cell changes during pregnancy in multiple sclerosis. Profiled with immunoSEQ multiplex PCR; TCRdb holds only in-frame clones, not every one. This table holds over 70,000 clones, roughly 92% found once. Material: peripheral blood, obtained in the third trimester of pregnancy. Receptors originate from a female donor in good health, enrolled as a control in a pregnancy study.

V gene TRBV2 combines with J gene TRBJ1-6; D possibly corresponds to TRBD1 (5 bases). Germline V gene sequence: CDR1 SNHLY, CDR2 FYNNEI. The CDR3 covers 13 residues. The V end was cut by 5 bases, the J end by 10 bases, with 12 bases between. The CDR3 sequence: CASSKQGGSPLHF. The CDR3 region has the DNA TGTGCCAGCAGTAAGCAGGGAGGGTCACCCCTCCACTTT.

This clone was seen once. The chain has TRBV29-1 and TRBJ1-1; possible D gene TRBD1, 6 bases. The germline gives CDR1 SQVTM, CDR2 ANQGSEA. The CDR3 spans 12 residues. V was cut by 7 bases and J by 2 bases, with 11 bases left in between. CDR3 coding DNA: TGCAGCGGGGGACATGAAAACACTGAAGCTTTCTTT. Encoded protein: CSGGHENTEAFF.

The chain uses TRBV6-4 and TRBJ2-3; 9 bases agree with TRBD1. The CDR3 covers 15 residues. The V segment lost 4 bases and the J segment 2 bases; nucleotides outside the gene matches: 4. CDR1 is MRHNA and CDR2 is SNTAGT in the germline V gene. The CDR3 region has the DNA TGTGCCAGCAGTGTTCGGGACAGGGACACAGATACGCAGTATTTT. Translated, it gives CASSVRDRDTDTQYF.

The chain is built from TRBV7-2 and TRBJ1-1; D gene uncertain. This CDR3 spans 15 amino acids. Germline V CDR1 and CDR2: SGHTA, FQGNSA. The V gene lost 4 bases and the J gene lost 5 bases, with 17 bases spanning the gap. DNA for the CDR3: TGTGCCAGCAGCTCCCGCAGAAGTGCGGGGACTGAAGCTTTCTTT. Its protein product is CASSSRRSAGTEAFF.

This chain joins TRBV28 and TRBJ2-2, with TRBD2 matching 12 bases. The germline V gene encodes CDR1 MDHEN and CDR2 SYDVKM. This CDR3 has 18 amino acids. V lost 2 bases to trimming and J lost 7 bases; unmatched junction nucleotides: 11. The CDR3 loop is CASSLVSSGGASIGELFF. CDR3 sequence (DNA): TGTGCCAGCAGTTTAGTCTCTAGCGGGGGGGCCTCCATCGGGGAGCTGTTTTTT.

The chain combines TRBV10-1 with TRBJ2-1; the D gene is possibly TRBD2 (7 bases). This CDR3 contains 15 residues. Trimming took off 3 bases at V and 3 bases at J, with 12 bases between the two ends. Per germline, CDR1 WNHNN and CDR2 SYGVQD (reference sequence). DNA for the CDR3: TGCGCCAGCAGTGAATTAAGGGGGGGCTACAATGAGCAGTTCTTC. Encoded protein: CASSELRGGYNEQFF.

The chain has TRBV19 and TRBJ1-2, with no clear D. The length of the CDR3 is 13 residues. V lost 1 base to trimming and J lost 1 base, with 4 bases between them. From germline, CDR1 is LNHDA and CDR2 SQIVND (reference sequence). The chain's CDR3 is CASSIAGNYGYTF. The CDR3 DNA reads as TGTGCCAGTAGTATAGCCGGTAACTATGGCTACACCTTC.

V and J are TRBV28 and TRBJ2-7; D is possibly TRBD2 (5 bases). The V and J ends lost 1 base and 4 bases respectively, with 11 bases between them. This CDR3 spans 14 amino acids. Germline assignment: CDR1 MDHEN and CDR2 SYDVKM. The CDR3 region has the DNA TGTGCCAGCAGTTTATCCGTGACTATTTACGAGCAGTACTTC. Amino acids: CASSLSVTIYEQYF.

The chain recombines TRBV6-5 with TRBJ2-2; D is perhaps TRBD1 (6 bases). V lost 0 bases and J 7 bases, leaving 12 bases between the germline ends. Germline V gene data show CDR1 as MNHEY and CDR2 as SVGAGI. The CDR3 covers 15 residues. CDR3 sequence: CASSYSPGVGGELFF. CDR3 in DNA: TGTGCCAGCAGTTACTCTCCAGGGGTGGGCGGGGAGCTGTTTTTT.